The 11 T cell receptor beta chains presented below share a single source sample, sequenced in a study of cytomegalovirus exposure and HLA in healthy donors. Primers included in the PCR were 60 Vbeta and 13 Jbeta primers. The protocol was immunoSEQ multiplex PCR, while the TCRdb copy is restricted to in-frame clones and leaves out a portion. The sample includes 100,000 to 150,000 clones, approximately 78% of them seen just once. The sequencing sample was made of PBMCs. The receptors derive from a man between 35 and 55 years old in good health and CMV-seronegative.

V and J are TRBV6-1 and TRBJ1-1; TRBD1 might be the D (6 bases). The CDR3 has 13 amino acids. The V and J ends lost 6 bases and 8 bases respectively, with 16 bases between them. Germline CDR1 is MNHNS and CDR2 is SASEGT. CDR3 in amino acids: CASRDPGVPEAFF. CDR3 nucleotides: TGTGCCAGCAGGGACCCAGGGGTCCCCGAAGCTTTCTTT.

This clone appeared a single time. The chain employs TRBV7-6 and TRBJ2-3; no clear D. Germline V lookup: CDR1 SGHVS, CDR2 FNYEAQ. V dropped 3 bases and J dropped 1 base, with 11 bases sitting between them. The length of the CDR3 is 15 residues. The CDR3 reads CASSFGGGGTDTQYF. The CDR3, as DNA: TGTGCCAGCAGCTTTGGCGGCGGCGGCACAGATACGCAGTATTTT.

The rearrangement uses TRBV6-5 and TRBJ2-7; D is uncertain. Between the trimmed V and J ends, which lost 5 bases and 0 bases, there was a span of 14 bases. The CDR3 loop spans 15 amino acids. Germline V gene data show CDR1 as MNHEY and CDR2 as SVGAGI. The CDR3 nucleotides read TGTGCCAGCAGTCAAAATACAGCTCTCTCCTACGAGCAGTACTTC. This translates into CASSQNTALSYEQYF.

The CDR3 bases are TGTGCCAGCAGTGAGAAACGGGCCGGGGAGCTGTTTTTT. Translating gives CASSEKRAGELFF. The genes are TRBV6-1 and TRBJ2-2; D gene uncertain. The germline CDR1 and CDR2 sequences are MNHNS and SASEGT. The ends were cut back, 3 bases at V and 6 bases at J, with 8 bases in the middle. The CDR3 totals 13 residues.

In this sample, this clone is medium-sized. The V and J genes are TRBV2 and TRBJ1-1, with 8 nucleotides matching TRBD1. V was pared by 6 bases and J by 5 bases, with 8 bases of the junction left unmatched. Looked up from germline, CDR1 is SNHLY and CDR2 is FYNNEI. This CDR3 contains 14 residues. The DNA for the CDR3 is TGTGCCAGCAGGTCCAGGGGGCAAGTGACTGAAGCTTTCTTT. Translation gives CASRSRGQVTEAFF.

This chain connects TRBV7-3 to TRBJ2-5, with a weak D call TRBD2 (7 bases). CDR1 SGHTA and CDR2 FQGTGA come from the germline V gene. Deletions cut 2 bases from V and 5 bases from J, with 15 bases between. There are 15 residues in the CDR3. The CDR3 region is CASSLGGGLLETQYF. The DNA for the CDR3 is TGTGCCAGCAGCTTAGGCGGGGGCCTCCTCGAGACCCAGTACTTC.

The J gene is TRBJ1-3, the V gene TRBV11-2, with TRBD1 matching over 9 bases. The CDR3 sequence is 14 residues long. With 5 bases clipped from V and 5 bases from J, the junction kept 4 bases outside the gene matches. CDR1 SGHAT and CDR2 FQNNGV come from the germline V gene. The CDR3 region has the DNA TGTGCCAGCAGCCCGACAGGGGGTAGAAACACCATATATTTT. This gives the protein CASSPTGGRNTIYF.

V gene TRBV4-1 combines with J gene TRBJ2-7, with 9 bases that match TRBD2. V trimming: 5 bases; J trimming: 7 bases; junction bases outside the gene matches: 12. The germline V gene has CDR1 MGHRA and CDR2 YSYEKL. The CDR3 spans 15 residues. The CDR3 protein is CASSSPTSGPVEQYF. CDR3 DNA sequence: TGCGCCAGCAGCTCTCCGACTAGCGGACCTGTGGAGCAGTACTTC.

In DNA form, the CDR3 reads TGTGCCAGTAGCGTGACTAGCGGAACCTACAATGAGCAGTTCTTC. It translates to CASSVTSGTYNEQFF. The chain couples TRBV19 to TRBJ2-1; 9 bases map to TRBD2. The CDR3 spans 15 residues. Germline lookup yields CDR1 LNHDA and CDR2 SQIVND (reference sequence). Losses at the gene ends were 6 bases for V and 2 bases for J; bases not matched to a gene: 5.

CDR3 loop: CASSLGGGSGPQHF. The CDR3 nucleotides are TGTGCCAGCTCCCTAGGGGGGGGGAGCGGGCCCCAGCATTTT. V is TRBV6-5 and J is TRBJ1-5, with a possible D match to TRBD1 (6 bases). CDR1 is MNHEY and CDR2 is SVGAGI in the germline V gene. The CDR3 consists of 14 residues. V lost 8 bases and J lost 9, with 20 bases in between.

CDR3 in amino acids: CARPDRDNEQFF. CDR3 bases: TGTGCCAGACCCGACCGGGACAATGAGCAGTTCTTC. The rearrangement links TRBV2 to TRBJ2-1; D remains unclear. V was pared by 9 bases and J by 5 bases, with 11 bases between. There are 12 residues in the CDR3. Germline CDR1 SNHLY, CDR2 FYNNEI.